Shown below are 29 T cell receptor beta chains from a single sample sequenced in a study of shared clonotypes between healthy human individuals. Measured with immunoSEQ multiplex PCR; TCRdb has only the in-frame clones, and not every one. The sample shows 2 million to 3 million clones, 93% of them seen only once. Sequencing input: naive CD4+ T cells from PBMCs. Subset noted: CD45RA+ positively selected. The receptors come from a young man in good health. Some clones in this sample may be carry-over from other donors' samples.

J is TRBJ2-7 and V is TRBV2; D is possibly TRBD1 (6 bases). This CDR3 spans 13 amino acids. The germline gives CDR1 SNHLY, CDR2 FYNNEI. The CDR3 protein is CVAFEDSRREQYF. CDR3 bases: TGTGTCGCCTTCGAGGACAGCCGTAGAGAGCAGTACTTC.

The chain recombines TRBV5-6 with TRBJ2-3; 10 bases match TRBD1. Germline assignment: CDR1 SGHDT and CDR2 YYEEEE. There are 15 residues in the CDR3. V lost 0 bases, J lost 5 bases, and 3 bases stayed unmatched. The CDR3 region has the DNA TGTGCCAGCAGCTTGGGACAGGGGGCCTTAGATACGCAGTATTTT. Translation gives CASSLGQGALDTQYF.

V usage is TRBV30 and J usage is TRBJ1-1; the match to TRBD1 covers 7 bases. The CDR3 loop spans 14 amino acids. V shed 3 bases, J shed 4 bases, and the junction held 8 bases outside the gene matches. Per germline, CDR1 GTSNPN and CDR2 SVGIG (reference sequence). The CDR3 region has the DNA TGTGCCTGGAGCCAACCCCGGGACAGCACTGAAGCTTTCTTT. It yields the protein CAWSQPRDSTEAFF.

The chain joins TRBV28 to TRBJ2-7, with D possibly being TRBD2 (5 bases). Germline V gene sequence: CDR1 MDHEN, CDR2 SYDVKM. The V gene lost 6 bases and the J gene lost 5 bases, with 8 bases spanning the gap. The CDR3 is 11 amino acids. Here the CDR3 reads CASRVRDEQYF. CDR3 nucleotide sequence: TGTGCCAGCAGGGTGAGGGACGAGCAGTACTTC.

With regard to this clone: The same CDR3 can be traced to other DNA sequences in this sample. The rearrangement joins TRBV18 to TRBJ1-5, with 8 bases aligning to TRBD1. Trimming took 5 bases from V and 5 from J; bases not matched to a gene: 2. Germline assignment: CDR1 KGHSH and CDR2 LQKENI. This CDR3 is built from 13 residues. The CDR3 DNA reads TGTGCCAGCTCAGACAGGGGCGATCAGCCCCAGCATTTT. It encodes CASSDRGDQPQHF.

V and J are TRBV11-3 and TRBJ1-5, with TRBD1 matching over 7 bases. The CDR3 is made up of 16 amino acids. V was pared by 6 bases and J by 2 bases, with 10 bases of the junction left unmatched. Germline V gives CDR1 SGHNT, CDR2 YENEEA. The CDR3 DNA reads as TGTGCCAGCAGGGAACAGGGGAAAAGGGGCAATCAGCCCCAGCATTTT. Protein product: CASREQGKRGNQPQHF.

A note on this clone: Other nucleotide sequences from this sample produce the same CDR3. This rearrangement joins TRBV7-8 to TRBJ2-3, with D maybe TRBD2 (5 bases). V was pared by 3 bases and J by 0 bases, with 10 bases between. The CDR3 covers 15 residues. Germline CDR1 SGHVS, CDR2 FQNEAQ. The CDR3: CASSFTGGSTDTQYF. CDR3 coding DNA: TGTGCCAGCAGCTTCACCGGCGGGAGCACAGATACGCAGTATTTT. Variable domain in full (rest from reference TRBV7-8 and TRBJ2-3): GAGVSQSPRYKVAKRGQDVALRCDPISGHVSLFWYQQALGQGPEFLTYFQNEAQLDKSGLPSDRFFAERPEGSVSTLKIQRTQQEDSAVYLCASSFTGGSTDTQYFGPGTRLTVL.

CDR3 nucleotides: TGTGCCAGCAGTTACTCCTACAGACCGAGGTACGAGCAGTACTTC. Translated, it gives CASSYSYRPRYEQYF. The chain recombines TRBV6-5 with TRBJ2-7, with unresolved D. The CDR3 loop spans 15 amino acids. The ends were cut back, 0 bases at V and 4 bases at J, with 13 bases in the middle. In germline, CDR1 is MNHEY, CDR2 SVGAGI.

The chain links TRBV5-1 to TRBJ2-3, with D hard to call. V dropped 4 bases and J dropped 0 bases, with 9 bases sitting between them. Germline V gene sequence: CDR1 SGHRS, CDR2 YFSETQ. The CDR3 loop spans 14 amino acids. The CDR3 coding sequence is TGCGCCAGCAGCAGGTTTGTGAGCACAGATACGCAGTATTTT. Its translation is CASSRFVSTDTQYF.

In regard to this clone: In the same sample, other DNA sequences code for this CDR3. The chain joins TRBV4-1 to TRBJ1-4; D not resolved. Germline CDR1 and CDR2: MGHRA and YSYEKL. This CDR3 has 15 residues. V was cut by 0 bases and J by 1 base, with 6 bases left in between. CDR3: CASSQDRVTNEKLFF. The DNA of the CDR3 is TGCGCCAGCAGCCAAGATCGGGTAACTAATGAAAAACTGTTTTTT.

This clone was found a few times. This sequence joins TRBV5-6 and TRBJ1-5; D gene ambiguous. CDR1 and CDR2 (germline): SGHDT, YYEEEE. The V end lost 2 bases, the J end lost 9 bases, and 9 bases lay between the germline ends. The CDR3 totals 12 residues. The chain's CDR3 is CASSFGRTPQHF. CDR3 in DNA: TGTGCCAGCAGCTTCGGGCGGACGCCCCAGCATTTT.

The chain combines TRBV27 with TRBJ1-2, with a tentative D call TRBD1 (5 bases). Germline assignment: CDR1 MNHEY and CDR2 SMNVEV (reference sequence). This CDR3 has 16 amino acids. The germline V and J ends were trimmed by 6 bases and 5 bases, with 22 bases remaining between them. In DNA, the CDR3 is TGTGCCAGCAGCCTAGAGGGGATGAGGGATCGGTATGGCTACACCTTC. Its protein product is CASSLEGMRDRYGYTF.

Remarks on this clone: Other DNA sequences within the sample encode an identical CDR3. The rearrangement links TRBV29-1 to TRBJ1-2, with TRBD1 matching over 7 bases. CDR1 is SQVTM, CDR2 ANQGSEA, per germline. V lost 3 bases to trimming and J lost 8 bases; unmatched junction nucleotides: 9. The CDR3 contains 13 residues. The CDR3 DNA is TGCAGCGTTGATACGGCAGGGGGGCGAGGCTACACCTTC. Encoded protein: CSVDTAGGRGYTF.

This chain connects TRBV16 to TRBJ2-2; D call uncertain. Germline CDR1 reads KGHSY; CDR2 reads FQNENV. The germline V and J ends were trimmed by 3 bases and 7 bases, with 15 bases remaining between them. The CDR3 sequence is 15 residues long. The CDR3 DNA reads as TGTGCCAGCAGCCAGAGGCCTACCACCATCGGGGAGCTGTTTTTT. This sequence encodes CASSQRPTTIGELFF.

The rearrangement links TRBV19 to TRBJ2-2, with unresolved D. The CDR3 is made up of 12 amino acids. Germline CDR1 reads LNHDA; CDR2 reads SQIVND (reference sequence). Trimming shortened V by 11 bases and J by 3 bases, and 10 bases separated the two germline ends. Here the CDR3 DNA reads TGTGCCGGTGGGGTAGACACCGGGGAGCTGTTTTTT. It specifies CAGGVDTGELFF.

With regard to this clone: Other DNA variants within this sample encode the same CDR3. The chain couples TRBV28 to TRBJ1-5, with D tentatively TRBD1 (6 bases). The CDR3 sequence is 15 residues long. CDR1 is MDHEN, CDR2 SYDVKM, per germline. V shed 5 bases and J shed 2 bases, with 13 bases lying between them. The CDR3 here is CASSPTGTGNQPQHF. CDR3 nucleotide sequence: TGTGCCAGCAGTCCTACAGGGACGGGCAATCAGCCCCAGCATTTT. Using reference TRBV28 and TRBJ1-5 for the parts outside the CDR3, the full variable domain is DVKVTQSSRYLVKRTGEKVFLECVQDMDHENMFWYRQDPGLGLRLIYFSYDVKMKEKGDIPEGYSVSREKKERFSLILESASTNQTSMYLCASSPTGTGNQPQHFGDGTRLSIL.

The V and J genes are TRBV10-2 and TRBJ1-5; a possible D gene is TRBD1 (5 bases). Between the trimmed V and J ends, which lost 0 bases and 7 bases, there was a span of 7 bases. Germline V gene lookup returns CDR1 WSHSY and CDR2 SAAADI. This CDR3 is 13 amino acids long. This chain's CDR3 is CASSESRGQPQHF. The CDR3 coding sequence is TGCGCCAGCAGTGAGTCGCGGGGGCAGCCCCAGCATTTT.

The CDR3 reads CASSTELVPDNQETQYF. The CDR3 bases are TGTGCCAGTAGCACGGAACTAGTCCCCGATAACCAAGAGACCCAGTACTTC. The chain carries TRBV19 and TRBJ2-5; TRBD2 is a possible D gene (5 bases). The germline V gene has CDR1 LNHDA and CDR2 SQIVND (reference sequence). CDR3 size: 17 residues. The ends were cut back, 6 bases at V and 0 bases at J, with 20 bases in the middle.

This chain connects TRBV11-2 to TRBJ2-2, with a weak D call TRBD2 (5 bases). Germline V gives CDR1 SGHAT, CDR2 FQNNGV. V was shortened by 7 bases and J by 4 bases, with 13 bases between the two germline ends. This CDR3 spans 14 amino acids. The CDR3 nucleotides are TGTGCCAGCATGTCCTGGACTTCCACCGGGGAGCTGTTTTTT. It is translated as CASMSWTSTGELFF.

The chain employs TRBV4-3 and TRBJ2-1, with D tentatively TRBD1 (5 bases). CDR3 length: 15 amino acids. Germline assignment: CDR1 LGHNA and CDR2 YSLEER. With 3 bases removed from V and 9 bases from J, the gap between germline ends came to 18 bases. The CDR3 DNA reads as TGCGCCAGCAGCCATGGGGCCCCCGCAGATGGTGAGCAGTTCTTC. Translating it yields CASSHGAPADGEQFF.

The V call is TRBV19, the J call TRBJ1-4, with D tentatively TRBD1 (5 bases). CDR3 length equals 16 residues. V was shortened by 8 bases and J by 0 bases, with 16 bases between the two germline ends. Germline V gene data show CDR1 as LNHDA and CDR2 as SQIVND (reference sequence). This CDR3 is CASARDGRATNEKLFF. The CDR3 DNA follows: TGTGCCAGTGCCCGGGACGGCCGAGCAACTAATGAAAAACTGTTTTTT.

This clone has a single count. The CDR3 DNA is TGTGCCAGCAGCTCCATGACAGGGTCTCGGAATTCACCCCTCCACTTT. This codes for CASSSMTGSRNSPLHF. The J gene is TRBJ1-6, the V gene TRBV5-4; TRBD1 agrees at 7 bases. Germline loops: CDR1 SGHNT, CDR2 YYREEE (reference sequence). The CDR3 length is 16 residues. Germline trimming cut 3 bases from V and 7 bases from J; bases unmatched to any gene: 10. The full variable domain, rest sourced from reference TRBV5-4 and TRBJ1-6, is ETGVTQSPTHLIKTRGQQVTLRCSSQSGHNTVSWYQQALGQGPQFIFQYYREEENGRGNFPPRFSGLQFPNYSSELNVNALELDDSALYLCASSSMTGSRNSPLHFGNGTRLTVT.

The V gene is TRBV6-1, the J gene TRBJ1-6, with TRBD1 as a possible D gene (6 bases). Per the germline V gene, CDR1 is MNHNS and CDR2 is SASEGT. This CDR3 region has 15 residues. Between the trimmed V and J ends, which lost 7 bases and 3 bases, there was a span of 13 bases. Here the CDR3 DNA reads TGTGCCAGCAATGGACAGCACCACTATAATTCACCCCTCCACTTT. This codes for CASNGQHHYNSPLHF.

This chain uses TRBV10-3 with TRBJ2-1; D is possibly TRBD2 (5 bases). From germline, CDR1 is ENHRY and CDR2 SYGVKD. The V end was cut by 4 bases, the J end by 7 bases, with 8 bases between. This CDR3 spans 12 amino acids. Here the CDR3 DNA reads TGTGCCATCAGTGCCCCGGGGAATGAGCAGTTCTTC. This codes for CAISAPGNEQFF.

V and J are TRBV28 and TRBJ2-3; tentatively, D is TRBD1 or TRBD2 (5 bases each). The CDR3 runs 15 residues. V lost 3 bases, J lost 3 bases, and 13 bases lay in between. The germline gives CDR1 MDHEN, CDR2 SYDVKM. In DNA form, the CDR3 reads TGTGCCAGCAGTTTGACGGGGCTGAGGACAGATACGCAGTATTTT. This translates into CASSLTGLRTDTQYF.

Comment on this clone: The same CDR3 arises from other DNA sequences in this sample as well. The V call is TRBV11-3, the J call TRBJ2-1; D not resolved. Trimming took 0 bases from V and 4 from J, leaving 4 bases between them. The CDR3 contains 13 residues. Germline V gene lookup returns CDR1 SGHNT and CDR2 YENEEA. The CDR3 reads CASSLDPYNEQFF. CDR3 sequence (DNA): TGTGCCAGCAGCTTAGATCCATACAATGAGCAGTTCTTC. Complete variable domain (other parts from reference TRBV11-3 and TRBJ2-1): EAGVVQSPRYKIIEKKQPVAFWCNPISGHNTLYWYLQNLGQGPELLIRYENEEAVDDSQLPKDRFSAERLKGVDSTLKIQPAELGDSAVYLCASSLDPYNEQFFGPGTRLTVL.

Details on this clone: This CDR3 is also generated by other DNA sequences in the sample. V gene TRBV18 combines with J gene TRBJ2-3; weak D call: TRBD2 (6 bases). This CDR3 region has 13 residues. In germline, CDR1 is KGHSH, CDR2 LQKENI. V was shortened by 2 bases and J by 6 bases, with 9 bases between the two germline ends. The CDR3 sequence is CASSPGLSDTQYF. The CDR3 DNA follows: TGTGCCAGCTCACCAGGACTATCGGATACGCAGTATTTT.

Of note for this clone: One end of the junction fails to match germline, which may point to a read error. The V call is TRBV25-1, the J call TRBJ2-2; D ambiguous. Germline V gene sequence: CDR1 MGHDK, CDR2 SYGVNS. The CDR3 sequence is 15 residues long. The CDR3: CASSEFERNAGELFF. The CDR3 coding sequence is TGTGCCAGCAGTGAATTTGAACGGAACGCCGGGGAGCTGTTTTTT.

The chain carries TRBV7-3 and TRBJ2-3; a possible D gene is TRBD2 (6 bases). Germline V gives CDR1 SGHTA, CDR2 FQGTGA. This CDR3 has 11 residues. V was shortened by 3 bases and J by 8 bases, with 6 bases between the two germline ends. The CDR3 region is CASSFGGTQYF. CDR3 bases: TGTGCCAGCAGCTTCGGGGGTACGCAGTATTTT.